This entry describes one TCR beta chain. The data were taken from a study of control samples from healthy donors and cancer patients. Assay used: immunoSEQ multiplex PCR; TCRdb lists only in-frame clones, some missing. Among approximately 150,000 clones listed, nearly 90% were seen once. There are 16 residues in the CDR3. The V and J ends lost 6 bases and 1 base, in that order; junction bases with no gene match: 9. The germline gives CDR1 SGDLS, CDR2 YYNGEE. The sample comprised PBMCs. The sequence was collected from a man between 45 and 60 years old with head and neck cancer. V is TRBV9 and J is TRBJ2-2; 7 positions agree with TRBD2. CDR3 region: CASTVREGRNTGELFF. CDR3 nucleotides: TGTGCCAGCACGGTGAGGGAGGGCCGGAACACCGGGGAGCTGTTTTTT.